The text below deals with one TCR beta chain. The antigen it recognizes is unknown. Within one base of it there is no much larger clone, and no base qualities were kept. Whole blood was collected in K2EDTA tubes by collaborating institutions according to the institutions' own protocols. For TCRbeta analysis, collaborators shipped samples as frozen whole blood, isolated PBMCs, or DNA extracted from either of those sample types. This record belongs to a study of blood T cell repertoires in COVID-19 (dated by TCRdb to 2019 to 2021). About the full investigation: The collaborator samples originated in the United States, Italy and Spain and spanned the acute and convalescent phases of COVID-19. The prospective study material was composed of cDNA or gDNA derived from T cells, B-cell-depleted T cells, or PBMCs. Deeply sampled blood TCRbeta repertoires from subjects exposed to, actively infected with, or recovered from COVID-19 were included in the dataset. The repertoires were released in a freely available public database intended as a resource for research on the immune response to SARS-CoV-2. The samples were drawn from the first 160 participants of the ongoing ImmuneRACE study and from 1,254 subjects provided by 6 global collaborators. Nearly every sample came with metadata listing a de-identified subject ID, COVID-19 status, age in years and sex. Where available, HLA class I and class II types were taken from metadata supplied by the sample provider and were not determined by assay-based typing. Broad study findings and their caveats: How much clinical and demographic metadata was included differed by source and by participant, and the metadata was provided uncurated.

The immunoSEQ Assay, a bias-controlled multiplex PCR, was used to amplify TCRbeta CDR3 regions from genomic DNA. The authors' pipeline ran thus. The number of nucleated cells in each sample was estimated by amplification of reference gene primers within the assay. To quantify the absolute abundance of each unique TCRbeta CDR3 rearrangement, sequence reads were collapsed and filtered. For each sample, productive Simpson clonality was calculated by taking the square root of Simpson's diversity index across productive rearrangements. In TCRdb, the immuneACCESS table is reduced to in-frame sequences with V and J assigned. These tables do not hold every clone; where another copy was compared, an unresolved V gene accounts for under half, and the others remain unexplained. The V and J calls and clone size come from that table; D and trimming were worked out from the DNA. Across this sample there are about 170,000 clones, with roughly 80% seen only once. The top ten clonotypes cover roughly 10% of the sample.

CDR1 and CDR2 (MDHEN, SYDVKM) derive from the germline V gene. V sheds 1 base and J sheds 0 bases, leaving 7 bases between their ends. The CDR3 contains 15 residues, cysteine and phenylalanine counted. The kept DNA is CDR3 alone, 45 bases in frame from the first base. The material sequenced was peripheral blood. The rearrangement combines TRBV28 with TRBJ1-5; TRBD1 is a possible D gene, resting on 5 matching bases. This clonotype was sampled from a man aged 65 to 79 with active or convalescent COVID-19. The base sequence is TGTGCCAGCAGTTTATTGGGACTTAGCAATCAGCCCCAGCATTTT. Translated, this gives CASSLLGLSNQPQHF.